One sample yielded the 26 T cell receptor beta chains listed below, sequenced in a study of human T cells and chemical hapten exposure. TCRdb re-derived calls from the RACE reads in MiXCR, one entry per CDR3 protein. Of 140,000 or so distinct CDR3 sequences detected, approximately 12% appear once; the ten largest clones hold around 1.4%. Described time point: patch test 2, 6 weeks after DPC sensitization. Documented treatment: therapeutic diphenylcyclopropenone sensitization with weekly scalp DPC. Sequencing was performed on whole blood, taken in connection with sensitization to the hapten diphenylcyclopropenone (DPC). The receptors shown here come from a woman aged 50 to 60 with alopecia areata. Some clones in this sample may be carry-over from other donors' samples.

This clonotype was found many times. The chain joins TRBV28 to TRBJ1-2; 11 bases are shared with TRBD1. The CDR3 totals 18 residues. Germline values: CDR1 MDHEN, CDR2 SYDVKM. V lost 3 bases, J lost 1 base, and 10 bases stayed unmatched. The CDR3 DNA sequence: TGTGCCAGCAGTTTCACAGAATGGACAGGGGGCCGTAACTATGGCTACACCTTC. Protein product: CASSFTEWTGGRNYGYTF.

This clonotype was counted only a few times. V usage is TRBV5-1 and J usage is TRBJ2-5; D might be TRBD1 or TRBD2, each matching 7 bases. CDR3 size: 15 residues. Trimming removed 4 bases at V and 5 bases at J, with 18 bases between. Germline CDR1 is SGHRS and CDR2 is YFSETQ. The CDR3 region is CASSPSQGGIETQYF. DNA for the CDR3: TGCGCCAGCAGCCCCTCCCAGGGGGGGATCGAGACCCAGTACTTC. Filled out from reference TRBV5-1 and TRBJ2-5, the complete variable domain reads KAGVTQTPRYLIKTRGQQVTLSCSPISGHRSVSWYQQTPGQGLQFLFEYFSETQRNKGNFPGRFSGRQFSNSRSEMNVSTLELGDSALYLCASSPSQGGIETQYFGPGTRLLVL.

This clonotype appeared a few times. This chain uses TRBV2 with TRBJ2-7; no firm D call. V was shortened by 6 bases and J by 6 bases, with 6 bases between the two germline ends. This CDR3 contains 10 residues. In germline, CDR1 is SNHLY, CDR2 FYNNEI. The chain's CDR3 is CASSMTEQYF. In DNA form, the CDR3 reads TGTGCCAGCAGCATGACCGAGCAGTACTTC.

This chain connects TRBV7-2 to TRBJ2-4, with D perhaps matching TRBD1 (6 bases). V dropped 3 bases and J dropped 7 bases, with 13 bases sitting between them. Germline CDR1 is SGHTA and CDR2 is FQGNSA. CDR3 size: 14 residues. The CDR3 sequence is CASSFSTGRNIQYF. For the CDR3, the DNA is TGTGCCAGCAGCTTTTCTACAGGGCGGAACATTCAGTACTTC.

This rearrangement joins TRBV30 to TRBJ2-7, with D perhaps matching TRBD2 (5 bases). CDR3 size: 13 residues. Trimming removed 8 bases from V and 0 bases from J, with 14 bases in between. Germline V lookup: CDR1 GTSNPN, CDR2 SVGIG (reference sequence). The CDR3 is CAGASDFSYEQYF. The CDR3 nucleotides read TGTGCCGGAGCATCGGACTTCTCCTACGAGCAGTACTTC.

About this clonotype: This may be a read error: a much more frequent sequence differs by one nucleotide. The V and J genes are TRBV2 and TRBJ1-5, with a possible D match to TRBD1 (6 bases). The V and J ends lost 5 bases and 2 bases respectively, with 13 bases between them. The CDR3 runs 15 residues. From germline, CDR1 is SNHLY and CDR2 FYNNEI. The CDR3 reads CASSRRRQGNQPQHF. The CDR3, as DNA: TGTGCCAGCAGTAGGCGGCGACAGGGCAATCAGCCCCAGCATTTT.

There are a few counts of this clonotype. J is TRBJ1-4 and V is TRBV3-1; a possible D gene is TRBD1 (6 bases). Trimming stripped 4 bases from V and 8 bases from J, with 20 bases between. The CDR3 extends over 16 amino acids. Looked up from germline, CDR1 is LGHDT and CDR2 is YNNKEL (reference sequence). DNA for the CDR3: TGTGCCAGCAGCCCCCCCCCCGGGACCGGGGGCGAAAAACTGTTTTTT. Protein: CASSPPPGTGGEKLFF. Full variable domain (missing parts from reference TRBV3-1 and TRBJ1-4): DTAVSQTPKYLVTQMGNDKSIKCEQNLGHDTMYWYKQDSKKFLKIMFSYNNKELIINETVPNRFSPKSPDKAHLNLHINSLELGDSAVYFCASSPPPGTGGEKLFFGSGTQLSVL.

This rearrangement joins TRBV7-9 to TRBJ1-5; no definite D call. Looked up from germline, CDR1 is SEHNR and CDR2 is FQNEAQ (reference sequence). The length of the CDR3 is 13 residues. Trimming took off 1 base at V and 9 bases at J, with 10 bases between the two ends. The CDR3 protein is CASSLGGWAPQHF. The CDR3 DNA sequence: TGTGCCAGCAGCTTAGGCGGCTGGGCGCCCCAGCATTTT.

In this sample, this clonotype turned up many times. This chain connects TRBV12-3 or TRBV12-4 to TRBJ2-7, with a tentative D call TRBD1 (5 bases). The V and J ends lost 3 bases and 2 bases respectively, with 14 bases between them. This CDR3 has 15 residues. The chain's CDR3 is CASSFFSGLTYEQYF. Written as DNA, the CDR3 is TGTGCCAGCAGTTTTTTCTCAGGGCTGACCTACGAGCAGTACTTC.

In its sample, this clonotype was seen a few times. The rearrangement uses TRBV20-1 and TRBJ2-1; D ambiguous. This CDR3 contains 13 residues. Trimming took 3 bases from V and 9 from J, leaving 15 bases between them. From germline, CDR1 is DFQATT and CDR2 SNEGSKA (reference sequence). CDR3 coding DNA: TGCAGTGCTAGCTCTACCCGTGCCACTGAGCAGTTCTTC. It specifies CSASSTRATEQFF.

The sample holds many counts of this clonotype. The rearrangement joins TRBV5-1 to TRBJ2-6; D uncertain. Germline lookup yields CDR1 SGHRS and CDR2 YFSETQ. The length of the CDR3 is 14 residues. V dropped 7 bases and J dropped 0 bases, with 8 bases sitting between them. CDR3 in DNA: TGCGCCAGCCATGAGAACTCTGGGGCCAACGTCCTGACTTTC. This encodes CASHENSGANVLTF.

This clonotype came up a few times. The chain combines TRBV11-3 with TRBJ2-3, with D perhaps being TRBD1 or TRBD2 (5 bases each). This CDR3 has 15 residues. The V gene's germline CDR1 is SGHNT and CDR2 YENEEA. The ends were cut back, 3 bases at V and 2 bases at J, with 12 bases in the middle. Written as DNA, the CDR3 is TGTGCCAGCAGCTTCGGGACCCTACCCACAGATACGCAGTATTTT. Translating it yields CASSFGTLPTDTQYF.

The CDR3 protein is CASRVGTGKADTQYF. CDR3 coding DNA: TGTGCCAGCAGGGTCGGGACAGGGAAAGCAGATACGCAGTATTTT. V gene TRBV6-1 combines with J gene TRBJ2-3, with 9 bases fitting TRBD1. V dropped 6 bases and J dropped 4; count of bases not matched to a gene: 8. CDR1 and CDR2 (germline): MNHNS, SASEGT. The CDR3 totals 15 residues.

A note on this clonotype: This sequence is one base from a far larger clone and is likely a read error. The V call is TRBV24-1, the J call TRBJ2-7; the D is unclear. This CDR3 has 12 residues. Germline V gives CDR1 KGHDR, CDR2 SFDVKD. V was shortened by 3 bases and J by 3 bases, with 5 bases between the two germline ends. The CDR3 nucleotides read TGTGCCACCAGTGATCACGGCTACGAGCAGTACTTC. Protein product: CATSDHGYEQYF.

This clonotype has just a few counts. The chain employs TRBV6-5 and TRBJ2-7, with a tentative D call TRBD1 (6 bases). The V end was cut by 6 bases, the J end by 0 bases, with 12 bases between. This CDR3 is built from 14 residues. Germline V CDR1 and CDR2: MNHEY, SVGAGI. CDR3 in amino acids: CASRPDRSSYEQYF. The CDR3 bases are TGTGCCAGCAGACCCGACAGGAGCTCCTACGAGCAGTACTTC.

The chain joins TRBV5-1 to TRBJ2-7; TRBD2 aligns across 8 bases. CDR1 SGHRS and CDR2 YFSETQ come from the germline V gene. Unmatched junction bases numbered 5, after V lost 4 bases and J lost 2 bases. The CDR3 totals 14 residues. Here the CDR3 DNA reads TGCGCCAGCAGCCAAGCGGGAGTGACCTACGAGCAGTACTTC. It encodes CASSQAGVTYEQYF.

J is TRBJ2-6 and V is TRBV29-1, with D possibly TRBD2 on 6 matching bases. The CDR3 totals 14 residues. Germline CDR1 is SQVTM and CDR2 is ANQGSEA. The ends were cut back, 6 bases at V and 4 bases at J, with 13 bases in the middle. The CDR3 here is CSVSSVAGANVLTF. The CDR3 DNA sequence: TGCAGCGTCTCTAGCGTAGCGGGGGCCAACGTCCTGACTTTC.

In its sample, this clonotype was seen many times. The chain uses TRBV29-1 and TRBJ2-3; 10 bases agree with TRBD1. The CDR3 loop spans 16 amino acids. Per germline, CDR1 SQVTM and CDR2 ANQGSEA. V gave up 4 bases and J gave up 3 bases; unmatched junction bases: 10. The CDR3 bases are TGCAGCGTTGGAGACAGGGGGCGAGTTTGGACAGATACGCAGTATTTT. Translating gives CSVGDRGRVWTDTQYF.

As DNA, the CDR3 is TGTGCCAGCAGCTACGGACAAGATACGCAGTATTTT. It specifies CASSYGQDTQYF. J is TRBJ2-3 and V is TRBV11-2, with D tentatively TRBD1 (5 bases). The CDR3 runs 12 residues. V lost 4 bases, J lost 5 bases, and 7 bases lay in between. Germline V gene sequence: CDR1 SGHAT, CDR2 FQNNGV.

This clonotype was observed at least ten times. The chain is built from TRBV6-5 and TRBJ2-1, with 10 bases lining up with TRBD2. This CDR3 is built from 15 residues. The V and J ends lost 2 bases and 5 bases, in that order; junction bases with no gene match: 3. CDR1 is MNHEY, CDR2 SVGAGI, per germline. The CDR3 DNA is TGTGCCAGCAGTTACGGGACTAGCGCGAACAATGAGCAGTTCTTC. Amino acids: CASSYGTSANNEQFF.

This clonotype was seen a few times. This chain uses TRBV10-3 with TRBJ2-3, with 10 bases aligning to TRBD2. Germline V CDR1 and CDR2: ENHRY, SYGVKD. The CDR3 has 17 amino acids. V trimming: 6 bases; J trimming: 0 bases; junction bases outside the gene matches: 9. Here the CDR3 reads CAISLASGSRSTDTQYF. Here the CDR3 DNA reads TGTGCCATCAGCCTCGCTAGCGGGAGTCGCAGCACAGATACGCAGTATTTT.

In this sample, this clonotype turned up a few times. The V call is TRBV7-9, the J call TRBJ2-5; 10 nucleotides align to TRBD2. CDR1 and CDR2 (germline): SEHNR, FQNEAQ (reference sequence). The V segment lost 5 bases and the J segment 2 bases; nucleotides outside the gene matches: 8. The CDR3 is 16 amino acids. The CDR3 nucleotides are TGTGCCAGCAGCCCTACGACTAGCGGGCTTCAAGAGACCCAGTACTTC. Protein sequence: CASSPTTSGLQETQYF. Full variable domain (remainder filled in from reference TRBV7-9 and TRBJ2-5): DTGVSQNPRHKITKRGQNVTFRCDPISEHNRLYWYRQTLGQGPEFLTYFQNEAQLEKSRLLSDRFSAERPKGSFSTLEIQRTEQGDSAMYLCASSPTTSGLQETQYFGPGTRLLVL.

The rearrangement links TRBV11-1 to TRBJ2-2; D tentatively fits TRBD1 or TRBD2 (5 bases each). Trimming removed 1 base at V and 7 bases at J, with 13 bases between. The CDR3 consists of 15 residues. Germline V gene sequence: CDR1 SGHAT, CDR2 FQDESV (reference sequence). CDR3 in amino acids: CASSLDRRTRGELFF. For the CDR3, the DNA is TGTGCCAGCAGCTTAGACAGGAGGACTCGCGGGGAGCTGTTTTTT.

This chain links TRBV5-1 with TRBJ1-1, with 11 bases identical to TRBD1. This CDR3 region has 14 residues. J lost 5 bases, V lost 3 bases, and 3 bases had no gene match. The germline V gene encodes CDR1 SGHRS and CDR2 YFSETQ. CDR3 coding DNA: TGCGCCAGCAGCTACGGACAGGGGGCGACTGAAGCTTTCTTT. Translating gives CASSYGQGATEAFF.

This clonotype has only a few counts. The V and J genes are TRBV29-1 and TRBJ1-5; D not resolved. V was trimmed by 6 bases and J by 4 bases, leaving 10 bases between them. The CDR3 sequence is 12 residues long. Germline V gene sequence: CDR1 SQVTM, CDR2 ANQGSEA. The CDR3 is CSVRAANQPQHF. The CDR3 nucleotides read TGCAGCGTCCGAGCCGCAAATCAGCCCCAGCATTTT.

The sample holds a few counts of this clonotype. J is TRBJ2-2 and V is TRBV20-1; TRBD2 is a possible D gene (5 bases). The CDR3 contains 16 residues. Germline V lookup: CDR1 DFQATT, CDR2 SNEGSKA (reference sequence). Trimming left V 0 bases short and J 5 bases short, with 16 bases between. CDR3 protein: CSARDVRTAPTGELFF. DNA for the CDR3: TGCAGTGCTAGAGATGTAAGGACTGCTCCAACCGGGGAGCTGTTTTTT.